Presented here are 21 T cell receptor beta chains from one specimen sequenced in a study of T cells in Graves' hyperthyroidism and ophthalmopathy (dated by TCRdb to between 2018 and 2021). The method behind the library was multiplex PCR. The run used an Illumina HiSeq 2000. TCR beta CDR3 regions were amplified from RNA transcripts. A first-round RT-PCR of the TCR CDR3 used the HTBI primer set with the Qiagen OneStep RT-PCR kit. TCRdb handled the public reads itself, with Q25 trimming in fastp and clone calling in MiXCR, and kept productive beta chains. Here each entry gathers all rows of one CDR3 protein and keeps the most common genes and DNA. The sample includes some 800,000 distinct CDR3 sequences, with more than 30% observed a single time. The top ten clones comprise roughly 8.3% of the sample. The sequenced sample consisted of blood. All receptors derive from a man aged 18 to 30 with Graves' hyperthyroidism.

This clonotype has a count of ten or more. The chain has TRBV7-2 and TRBJ1-2; 12 bases align to TRBD1. The trim removed 3 bases at V and 11 bases at J, leaving 7 bases unmatched. The CDR3 has 14 amino acids. Looked up from germline, CDR1 is SGHTA and CDR2 is FQGNSA. CDR3 sequence (DNA): TGTGCCAGCAGCTTCGGGACAGGGGGCCTTTGGTACACCTTC. Amino acid sequence: CASSFGTGGLWYTF. Drawing the rest from reference TRBV7-2 and TRBJ1-2, the complete variable domain is GAGVSQSPSNKVTEKGKDVELRCDPISGHTALYWYRQSLGQGLEFLIYFQGNSAPDKSGLPSDRFSAERTGGSVSTLTIQRTQQEDSAVYLCASSFGTGGLWYTFGSGTRLTVV.

This clonotype appeared once. The CDR3 is CSAPKRTVNTGELFF. DNA of the CDR3: TGCAGTGCGCCCAAGAGGACAGTGAACACCGGGGAGCTGTTTTTT. The chain is built from TRBV20-1 and TRBJ2-2; the D gene is possibly TRBD1 (6 bases). The germline CDR1 and CDR2 sequences are DFQATT and SNEGSKA (reference sequence). V was pared by 6 bases and J by 1 base, with 15 bases between. The CDR3 runs to 15 residues.

About this clonotype: This may stem from a read error, because a much larger clone lies one nucleotide away. The CDR3 here is CASSVSQENQPQHF. The CDR3 DNA follows: TGTGCCAGCAGTGTGAGTCAGGAGAATCAGCCCCAGCATTTT. The chain combines TRBV2 with TRBJ1-5; D not resolved. CDR1 and CDR2 from the germline V gene are SNHLY and FYNNEI. The length of the CDR3 is 14 residues. Trimming removed 4 bases at V and 4 bases at J, with 11 bases between.

This clonotype was recorded at least ten times. CDR3 DNA: TGTGCCAGCAGCCGGGACAGCTATGGCTACACCTTC. It encodes CASSRDSYGYTF. The chain carries TRBV12-3 or TRBV12-4 and TRBJ1-2; 7 bases match TRBD1. With V trimmed by 6 bases and J by 4 bases, 2 bases remained unmatched. The CDR3 runs to 12 residues.

In this sample, this clonotype turned up many times. This chain links TRBV15 with TRBJ2-7, with unresolved D. The V end was cut by 1 base, the J end by 4 bases, with 8 bases between. In germline, CDR1 is LNHNV, CDR2 YYDKDF (reference sequence). This CDR3 spans 13 amino acids. The CDR3 DNA reads TGTGCCACCAGCAGAGTCTTGGGATACGAGCAGTACTTC. This translates into CATSRVLGYEQYF.

This clonotype was recorded a few times. V is TRBV29-1 and J is TRBJ1-2, with D uncertain. The CDR3 totals 13 residues. V was shortened by 0 bases and J by 8 bases, with 13 bases between the two germline ends. Germline-derived CDR1 and CDR2 are SQVTM and ANQGSEA. CDR3 nucleotide sequence: TGCAGCGTTGAAGATCGAAGAGGCGGCGGCTACACCTTC. Its protein product is CSVEDRRGGGYTF.

The rearrangement joins TRBV19 to TRBJ1-2; D not certain. This CDR3 is built from 14 residues. Germline loops: CDR1 LNHDA, CDR2 SQIVND (reference sequence). V lost 10 bases, J lost 5 bases, and 20 bases lay in between. CDR3 loop: CATSPGRPGYGYTF. Written as DNA, the CDR3 is TGTGCCACATCCCCAGGCAGACCGGGGTATGGCTACACCTTC.

With regard to this clonotype: It may be a read error: a sequence one base away is much more abundant. The chain couples TRBV7-9 to TRBJ1-2, with D possibly matching TRBD1 (5 bases). CDR1 and CDR2 (germline): SEHNR, FQNEAQ (reference sequence). The CDR3 runs 14 residues. Trimming removed 5 bases from V and 8 bases from J, with 18 bases in between. The CDR3: CASSLAWGIGGYTF. Here the CDR3 DNA reads TGTGCCAGCAGCCTCGCCTGGGGGATCGGAGGCTACACCTTC.

This clonotype was observed a few times. V gene TRBV2 combines with J gene TRBJ1-6, with D unresolved. CDR3 length equals 12 residues. With 10 bases removed from V and 9 bases from J, the gap between germline ends came to 13 bases. Germline V CDR1 and CDR2: SNHLY, FYNNEI. CDR3 sequence (DNA): TGTGCCACCCGGGAACGAGGTTCACCCCTCCACTTT. Translation gives CATRERGSPLHF.

The V and J genes are TRBV19 and TRBJ2-7; D is unclear. Germline V gene lookup returns CDR1 LNHDA and CDR2 SQIVND (reference sequence). CDR3 length: 14 residues. The germline V and J ends were trimmed by 11 bases and 4 bases, with 21 bases remaining between them. The CDR3 DNA follows: TGTGCCTCCCCGGCGACACTCCGGTCGTACGAGCAGTACTTC. The encoded protein is CASPATLRSYEQYF.

V gene TRBV7-8 combines with J gene TRBJ2-7; D may be TRBD2 (5 bases). V lost 7 bases and J lost 7, with 14 bases in between. This CDR3 region has 12 residues. Looked up from germline, CDR1 is SGHVS and CDR2 is FQNEAQ. This CDR3 is CASTPSSGEQYF. The CDR3 nucleotides are TGTGCCAGCACCCCTTCTTCGGGGGAGCAGTACTTC.

The chain couples TRBV7-2 to TRBJ2-2; TRBD2 is a possible D gene (5 bases). CDR1 is SGHTA and CDR2 is FQGNSA in the germline V gene. The CDR3 has 13 residues. Deletions cut 6 bases from V and 7 bases from J, with 12 bases between. DNA for the CDR3: TGTGCCAGCAGTTACTCTAGCAGCGGGGAGCTGTTTTTT. Protein product: CASSYSSSGELFF.

This clonotype was seen ten or more times. The rearrangement uses TRBV14 and TRBJ1-3, with D possibly TRBD1 on 6 matching bases. CDR1 and CDR2 from the germline V gene are SGHDN and FVKESK. The CDR3 contains 16 residues. Deletions cut 0 bases from V and 8 bases from J, with 17 bases between. Written as DNA, the CDR3 is TGTGCCAGCAGCCAAGATCGACAGGCGACCAAGGACACCATATATTTT. This translates into CASSQDRQATKDTIYF.

This clonotype has ten or more counts. The V call is TRBV7-2, the J call TRBJ2-7, with D tentatively TRBD2 (5 bases). The CDR3 extends over 12 amino acids. V was trimmed by 6 bases and J by 3 bases, leaving 9 bases between them. Looked up from germline, CDR1 is SGHTA and CDR2 is FQGNSA. CDR3 residues: CASSGLRYEQYF. The CDR3 DNA sequence: TGTGCCAGCAGTGGACTCCGCTACGAGCAGTACTTC.

The chain employs TRBV20-1 and TRBJ2-7; D may be TRBD2 (6 bases). CDR3 length: 15 amino acids. Germline V gives CDR1 DFQATT, CDR2 SNEGSKA (reference sequence). Deletions cut 1 base from V and 2 bases from J, with 15 bases between. The CDR3: CSARVVDYGAYEQYF. CDR3 in DNA: TGCAGTGCTAGAGTGGTGGACTACGGAGCCTACGAGCAGTACTTC.

This rearrangement joins TRBV2 to TRBJ2-2; TRBD2 matches at 13 bases. This CDR3 is built from 14 residues. The germline gives CDR1 SNHLY, CDR2 FYNNEI. With V trimmed by 5 bases and J by 6 bases, 0 bases remained unmatched. The CDR3 region has the DNA TGTGCCAGCAGTACTAGCGGGGGGGCCGGGGAGCTGTTTTTT. The encoded protein is CASSTSGGAGELFF.

For this clonotype: The junction differs from germline at one of its ends, possibly a read error. V and J are TRBV7-2 and TRBJ2-5, with D possibly being TRBD1 (6 bases). The CDR3 contains 15 residues. Germline V gives CDR1 SGHTA, CDR2 FQGNSA. CDR3 sequence reads: CASSLTGTPQETRYF. CDR3 in DNA: TGTGCCAGCAGCTTGACCGGGACACCTCAAGAGACCCGGTACTTC.

This clonotype was counted at least ten times. The V gene is TRBV29-1, the J gene TRBJ2-7; 9 bases align to TRBD1. The V gene end was trimmed by 7 bases and the J gene end by 0 bases; junction bases not matched to a gene: 4. The CDR3 consists of 13 residues. Looked up from germline, CDR1 is SQVTM and CDR2 is ANQGSEA. CDR3 protein: CSGTGQGSYEQYF. The CDR3 coding sequence is TGCAGCGGAACGGGACAGGGCTCCTACGAGCAGTACTTC.

This clonotype was picked up many times. The chain is built from TRBV2 and TRBJ1-2; D is undetermined. The CDR3 sequence is 15 residues long. Germline CDR1 and CDR2: SNHLY and FYNNEI. V was clipped by 6 bases and J by 0 bases, with 14 bases between them. The CDR3 bases are TGTGCCAGCAGGGCTGAGGCCTGGGCTAACTATGGCTACACCTTC. It encodes CASRAEAWANYGYTF.

Concerning this clonotype itself: Mismatch with germline at one junction end may stem from a read error. The genes are TRBV19 and TRBJ1-1; a weak D match, TRBD1 (6 bases). The CDR3 runs to 12 residues. Germline CDR1 LNHDA, CDR2 SQIVND (reference sequence). This chain's CDR3 is CASSLGGTETFF. The CDR3, as DNA: TGTGCCAGCAGCCTTGGGGGCACTGAAACTTTCTTT.

This clonotype was picked up a small number of times. The chain is built from TRBV6-6 and TRBJ1-4; D may be TRBD1 (6 bases). The germline V and J ends were trimmed by 2 bases and 5 bases, with 9 bases remaining between them. The CDR3 runs to 14 residues. Germline V gene data show CDR1 as MNHNY and CDR2 as SVGAGI (reference sequence). CDR3 bases: TGTGCCAGCAGTTACCCAGGGGAAAATGAAAAACTGTTTTTT. Amino acid sequence: CASSYPGENEKLFF.